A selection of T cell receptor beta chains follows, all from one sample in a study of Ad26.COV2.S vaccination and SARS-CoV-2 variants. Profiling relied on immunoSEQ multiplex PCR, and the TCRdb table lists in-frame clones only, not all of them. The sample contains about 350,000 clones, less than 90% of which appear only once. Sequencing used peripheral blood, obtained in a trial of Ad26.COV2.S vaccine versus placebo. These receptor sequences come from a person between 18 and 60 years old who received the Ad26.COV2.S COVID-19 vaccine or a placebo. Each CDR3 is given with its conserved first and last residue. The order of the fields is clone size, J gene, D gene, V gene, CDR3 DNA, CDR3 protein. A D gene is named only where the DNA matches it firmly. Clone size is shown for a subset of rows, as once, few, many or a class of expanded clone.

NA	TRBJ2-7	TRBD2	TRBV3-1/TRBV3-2	TGTGCCAGCAGCCTCCCGGGGGGGGAGCAGTACTTC	CASSLPGGEQYF
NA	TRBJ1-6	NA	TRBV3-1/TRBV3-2	TGTGCCAGCAGCCAAGGGGATTCACCCCTCCACTTT	CASSQGDSPLHF
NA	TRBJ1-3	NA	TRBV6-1	TGTGCCAGCAGTGAGGCCCCGGGGTCTGGAAACACCATATATTTT	CASSEAPGSGNTIYF
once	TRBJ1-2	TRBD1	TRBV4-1	TGCGCCAGCAGCCAAGATCCGAGGGGGCGTTCTTCTGGCTACACCTTC	CASSQDPRGRSSGYTF
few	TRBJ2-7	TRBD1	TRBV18	TGTGCCAGCTCACCCCGCCTCGGGACAGGGGTATACGAGCAGTACTTC	CASSPRLGTGVYEQYF
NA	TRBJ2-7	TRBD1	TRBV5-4	TGTGCCAGCAGCCCAACCTACAGGGGTTCTATAGAGCAGTACTTC	CASSPTYRGSIEQYF
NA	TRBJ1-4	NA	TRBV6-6	TGTGCCAGCAGTTACTCGCGAAATGAAAAACTGTTTTTT	CASSYSRNEKLFF
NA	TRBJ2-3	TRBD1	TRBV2	TGTGCCAGCAGCCGAACCGGGACAGCTAGCACAGATACGCAGTATTTT	CASSRTGTASTDTQYF
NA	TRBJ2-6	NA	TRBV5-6	TGTGCCAGCAGCTCCCAGGGCAGGGAAGGATCCGTCCTGACTTTC	CASSSQGREGSVLTF
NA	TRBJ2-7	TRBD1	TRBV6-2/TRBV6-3	TGTGCCAGCAGTAAGGGACAGACATTCTACGAGCAGTACTTC	CASSKGQTFYEQYF
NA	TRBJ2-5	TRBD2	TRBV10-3	TGTGCCATCAGGGGGGGGACGGACCAAGAGACCCAGTACTTC	CAIRGGTDQETQYF
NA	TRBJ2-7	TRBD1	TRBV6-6	TGTGCCAGCACGGACAGGGCTGGGGCCTACGAGCAGTACTTC	CASTDRAGAYEQYF
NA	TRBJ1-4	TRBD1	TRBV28	TGTGCCAGCAGTTTAACCGGGACAGGGGCGGGCACTAATGAAAAACTGTTTTTT	CASSLTGTGAGTNEKLFF
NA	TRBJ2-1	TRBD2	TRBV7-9	TGTGCCAGCAGCTTAACGGGGGGAAGCGGCGATGAGCAGTTCTTC	CASSLTGGSGDEQFF
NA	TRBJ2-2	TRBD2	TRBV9	TGTGCCAGCAGCGGTAGCGGGGGGTCGGGGGAGCTGTTTTTT	CASSGSGGSGELFF
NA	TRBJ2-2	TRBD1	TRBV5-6	TGTGCCAGCAGCTCCTGGGACAGAAACACCGGGGAGCTGTTTTTT	CASSSWDRNTGELFF
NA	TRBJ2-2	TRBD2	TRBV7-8	TGTGCCAGCAGCTTAGCGCGGAATAGCGGGGCATATCACACCGGGGAGCTGTTTTTT	CASSLARNSGAYHTGELFF
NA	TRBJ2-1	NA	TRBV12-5	TGTGCTAGTGGTTTGGTAGAGCTCAAGGGTGAGCAGTTCTTC	CASGLVELKGEQFF
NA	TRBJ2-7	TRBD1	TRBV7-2	TGTGCCAGCAGCTTAAGGGACAGGACGATCTACGAGCAGTACTTC	CASSLRDRTIYEQYF
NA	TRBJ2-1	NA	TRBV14	TGTGCCAGCAGCCAAGAGCGGCAGCAGTTCTTC	CASSQERQQFF
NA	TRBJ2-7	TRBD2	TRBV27	TGTGCCAGCAGTATGCCGGGACTAGGGTACGAGCAGTACTTC	CASSMPGLGYEQYF
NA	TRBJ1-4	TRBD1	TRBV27	TGTGCCAGCAGAAGGACAGGGAATGAAAAACTGTTTTTT	CASRRTGNEKLFF
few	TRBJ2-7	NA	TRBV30	TGTGCCTGGAGTGTAAAACAGGGTCTCGAGCAGTACTTC	CAWSVKQGLEQYF
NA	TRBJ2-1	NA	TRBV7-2	TGTGCCAGCAGCTCACAGGGACTACAACTAGCCGATGAGCAGTTCTTC	CASSSQGLQLADEQFF
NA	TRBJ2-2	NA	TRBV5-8	TGTGCCAGCAGCTTGGCTGGGAACCGGGGCGGGGAGCTGTTTTTT	CASSLAGNRGGELFF
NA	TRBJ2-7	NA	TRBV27	TGTGCCAGCAGGGCGGGATGGGGTTACGAGCAGTACTTC	CASRAGWGYEQYF
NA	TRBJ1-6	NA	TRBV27	TGTGCCAGCAGGCTTCGGGACGGAACAAATTCACCCCTCCACTTT	CASRLRDGTNSPLHF
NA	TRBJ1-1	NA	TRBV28	TGTGCCAGCAGTTTAGGTCTTGGCAAATCGTGGGCTGAAGCTTTCTTT	CASSLGLGKSWAEAFF
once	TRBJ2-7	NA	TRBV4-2	TGTGCCAGCAGCCAAGATTGGGACCCTACCTACGAGCAGTACTTC	CASSQDWDPTYEQYF
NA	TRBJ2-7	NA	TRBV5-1	TGCGCCAGCAGCTTGGGGGCAGGGACCTACGAGCAGTACTTC	CASSLGAGTYEQYF
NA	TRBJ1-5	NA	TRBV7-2	TGTGCCAGCAGCCCCGTGTGGGGGCGAAATCAGCCCCAGCATTTT	CASSPVWGRNQPQHF
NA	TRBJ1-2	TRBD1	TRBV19	TGTGCCAGTAGTATTGGTGGGACAGCCCGAAACTATGGCTACACCTTC	CASSIGGTARNYGYTF
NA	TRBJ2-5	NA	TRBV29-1	TGCAGCGTTGATCCCCCCCAGGGAAACCAAGAGACCCAGTACTTC	CSVDPPQGNQETQYF
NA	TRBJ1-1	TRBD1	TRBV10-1	TGCGCCAGCAGTGTGGCAGGGGGCATTTACACTGAAGCTTTCTTT	CASSVAGGIYTEAFF
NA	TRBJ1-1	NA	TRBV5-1	TGCGCCAGCAGCTATGTTACAGGGTCGAGAACTGAAGCTTTCTTT	CASSYVTGSRTEAFF